These 26 T cell receptor beta chains came from one sample sequenced in a study of T cell clonality in common variable immunodeficiency. Regarding the study as a whole: In common variable immunodeficiency, TCR beta chains reportedly carried fewer deletions and N-nucleotide insertions.

Their cognate antigens are unknown. The protocol was immunoSEQ multiplex PCR, while the TCRdb copy is restricted to in-frame clones and leaves out a portion. Recorded here are over 15,000 clones; the top ten clones represent roughly 4.4%. Specimen: peripheral blood mononuclear cells. The receptors stem from a human donor with common variable immunodeficiency.

On this clone: The read is 3 residues too short to cover the CDR3 end, so that end is filled in from the germline J gene. The J gene is TRBJ1-1, the V gene TRBV2; D uncertain. This CDR3 contains 12 residues. Trimming removed 7 bases from V and 4 bases from J, with 10 bases in between. CDR1 and CDR2 (germline): SNHLY, FYNNEI. The DNA read from the CDR3 is TGTGCCAGCAACGAGGGTGGCACTGAA. This translates into CASNEGGTE. The whole CDR3 protein is CASNEGGTEAFF.

Worth noting for this clone: The CDR3 end lies 3 residues beyond the end of the read and is filled in from the germline J gene. The rearrangement joins TRBV30 to TRBJ1-2, with D possibly TRBD1 on 5 matching bases. Germline CDR1 and CDR2: GTSNPN and SVGIG (reference sequence). The CDR3 has 15 amino acids. Trimming stripped 1 base from V and 4 bases from J, with 16 bases between. The CDR3 region is CAWSGGEVVSYGYTF. The CDR3 bases that were read are TGTGCCTGGAGTGGGGGGGAGGTGGTAAGCTATGGC.

About this clone: The CDR3 goes on 3 residues after the read ends, and that part is filled in from the germline J gene. This chain uses TRBV6-2 or TRBV6-3 with TRBJ2-3; 7 bases map to TRBD2. This CDR3 contains 15 residues. Germline V gene sequence: CDR1 MNHEY, CDR2 SVGEGT. The junction had 6 bases not matched to a gene; V was cut back by 2 bases and J by 4 bases. This CDR3 is CASSYGAGEADTQYF. Partial CDR3 DNA: TGTGCCAGCAGTTACGGTGCGGGAGAAGCAGATACG.

CDR3 residues: CASGGPYYEQYF. The sequenced CDR3 bases are TGTGCCAGCGGCGGTCCTTACTACGAG. This sequence joins TRBV7-2 and TRBJ2-7; unclear D gene. The read terminates 3 residues before the CDR3 end, so the remaining end is supplied by the germline J gene. Trimming shortened V by 8 bases and J by 3 bases, and 11 bases separated the two germline ends. Germline V CDR1 and CDR2: SGHTA, FQGNSA. The CDR3 has 12 residues.

Comment on this clone: The read terminates 3 residues before the CDR3 end, so the remaining end is supplied by the germline J gene. This sequence joins TRBV5-1 and TRBJ1-5; TRBD1 matches at 7 bases. The CDR3 is 15 residues long. Germline V gene data show CDR1 as SGHRS and CDR2 as YFSETQ. The trim removed 4 bases at V and 8 bases at J, leaving 12 bases unmatched. The CDR3 loop is CASSPGAGGIEPQHF. The part of the CDR3 DNA that was read is TGCGCCAGCAGCCCGGGGGCAGGGGGGATCGAGCCC. The full variable domain, its missing parts supplied by reference TRBV5-1 and TRBJ1-5, is KAGVTQTPRYLIKTRGQQVTLSCSPISGHRSVSWYQQTPGQGLQFLFEYFSETQRNKGNFPGRFSGRQFSNSRSEMNVSTLELGDSALYLCASSPGAGGIEPQHFGDGTRLSIL.

Remarks on this clone: The CDR3 end is not reached by the read, which stops 3 residues before it; the germline J gene fills it in. The chain joins TRBV9 to TRBJ2-1; 7 nucleotides align to TRBD2. V gave up 3 bases and J gave up 8 bases; unmatched junction bases: 5. Germline CDR1 reads SGDLS; CDR2 reads YYNGEE. This CDR3 is 13 amino acids long. Here the CDR3 reads CASSDSSGYEQFF. Partial CDR3 DNA: TGTGCCAGCAGCGATTCTAGCGGTTATGAG.

As regards this clone: The CDR3 is cut off 3 residues early in the read; its end comes from the germline J gene. The rearrangement links TRBV18 to TRBJ2-1; unclear D gene. Between the trimmed V and J ends, which lost 1 base and 0 bases, there was a span of 10 bases. Per germline, CDR1 KGHSH and CDR2 LQKENI. This CDR3 spans 16 amino acids. CDR3 protein: CASSPLVAASYNEQFF. Partial CDR3 DNA: TGTGCCAGCTCACCACTGGTTGCGGCCTCCTACAATGAG.

Of note for this clone: The read is 3 residues too short to cover the CDR3 end, so that end is filled in from the germline J gene. The V gene is TRBV20-1, the J gene TRBJ2-7; perhaps TRBD2 as D (5 bases). The V gene's germline CDR1 is DFQATT and CDR2 SNEGSKA (reference sequence). The CDR3 consists of 15 residues. Trimming took off 3 bases at V and 0 bases at J, with 15 bases between the two ends. CDR3 bases read: TGCAGTGCTAGGGTAGCGACTCCGAGCTCCTACGAG. Its protein is CSARVATPSSYE. The whole CDR3 is CSARVATPSSYEQYF.

A note on this clone: The CDR3 is cut off 3 residues early in the read; its end comes from the germline J gene. The rearrangement links TRBV5-6 to TRBJ2-7; possibly TRBD2 for D (6 bases). The CDR3 has 14 residues. The V and J ends lost 3 bases and 2 bases respectively, with 12 bases between them. Germline CDR1 SGHDT, CDR2 YYEEEE. The CDR3 DNA, read in part, is TGTGCCAGCAGCTCGGGACTCTCTACCTACGAG. Translated, it gives CASSSGLSTYE. The whole CDR3 sequence is CASSSGLSTYEQYF.

For this clone: The read ends 3 residues before the CDR3 terminus; that terminus is restored from the germline J gene. The chain links TRBV11-2 to TRBJ1-1, with D perhaps matching TRBD1 (5 bases). The germline gives CDR1 SGHAT, CDR2 FQNNGV. The CDR3 length is 13 residues. Here the CDR3 reads CASSLGSRVEAFF. Partial CDR3 DNA: TGTGCCAGCAGCTTAGGGAGCAGGGTCGAA.

Points on this clone: The DNA ends 3 residues before the CDR3 does, and the rest of the CDR3 is filled in from the germline J gene. This chain uses TRBV27 with TRBJ2-5; the D gene is possibly TRBD1 (6 bases). Deletions cut 4 bases from V and 2 bases from J, with 17 bases between. There are 16 residues in the CDR3. Germline V gene sequence: CDR1 MNHEY, CDR2 SMNVEV (reference sequence). The part of the CDR3 DNA that was read is TGTGCCAGCAGTTCAGGACTGGGCAGGGGTCAAGAGACC. Its protein product is CASSSGLGRGQET. The CDR3 in full is CASSSGLGRGQETQYF.

CDR3 protein: CASSNTRGSLETQYF. CDR3 bases read: TGTGCCAGCAGCAACACGCGGGGGTCCCTTGAGACC. The gene calls are TRBV7-2 and TRBJ2-5; 7 bases are a match to TRBD2. With the read ending 3 residues before the CDR3 end, the germline J gene is used to fill in that end. This CDR3 is 15 amino acids long. Trimming cost V 5 bases and J 5 bases; bases outside gene matches: 11. CDR1 and CDR2 from the germline V gene are SGHTA and FQGNSA. Full variable domain (outside the CDR3, taken from reference TRBV7-2 and TRBJ2-5): GAGVSQSPSNKVTEKGKDVELRCDPISGHTALYWYRQSLGQGLEFLIYFQGNSAPDKSGLPSDRFSAERTGGSVSTLTIQRTQQEDSAVYLCASSNTRGSLETQYFGPGTRLLVL.

Note on this clone: The read terminates 3 residues ahead of where the CDR3 ends, so the germline J gene completes it. The chain recombines TRBV28 with TRBJ2-1; 10 positions agree with TRBD2. J was trimmed by 1 base and V by 5 bases; bases with no gene match: 5. CDR1 is MDHEN and CDR2 is SYDVKM in the germline V gene. The CDR3 extends over 16 amino acids. CDR3 region: CASSPSGSRSYNEQFF. The CDR3 DNA, read in part, is TGTGCCAGCAGTCCTAGCGGGAGTAGGTCCTACAATGAG.

In regard to this clone: The observed sequence ends 3 residues before the CDR3 terminus, with the missing tail filled in from the germline J gene. The chain links TRBV19 to TRBJ2-1; 9 bases align to TRBD2. The CDR3 has 15 residues. V was clipped by 7 bases and J by 9 bases; unmatched bases: 13. Germline V lookup: CDR1 LNHDA, CDR2 SQIVND (reference sequence). The CDR3 sequence: CASTGGLAGIAEQFF. The sequenced CDR3 bases are TGTGCCAGTACGGGCGGGCTAGCGGGAATCGCTGAG.

A note on this clone: The DNA ends 3 residues before the CDR3 does, and the rest of the CDR3 is filled in from the germline J gene. This chain uses TRBV29-1 with TRBJ2-4; D gene unclear. Germline V CDR1 and CDR2: SQVTM, ANQGSEA. The V end lost 0 bases, the J end lost 6 bases, and 12 bases lay between the germline ends. There are 14 residues in the CDR3. CDR3 sequence reads: CSVEDPTSRNIQYF. CDR3 bases read: TGCAGCGTTGAAGATCCGACAAGTAGAAACATT. Drawing the rest from reference TRBV29-1 and TRBJ2-4, the complete variable domain is SAVISQKPSRDICQRGTSLTIQCQVDSQVTMMFWYRQQPGQSLTLIATANQGSEATYESGFVIDKFPISRPNLTFSTLTVSNMSPEDSSIYLCSVEDPTSRNIQYFGAGTRLSVL.

Measured by frequency, this clone is medium-sized. The sequenced fragment ends 3 residues before the CDR3 boundary, so the rest is inferred from the germline J gene. The chain is built from TRBV19 and TRBJ1-1; no clear D. V was cut by 3 bases and J by 2 bases, with 10 bases left in between. This CDR3 is built from 14 residues. Germline V CDR1 and CDR2: LNHDA, SQIVND (reference sequence). CDR3 in amino acids: CASSIAQSNTEAFF. The sequenced CDR3 bases are TGTGCCAGTAGTATCGCACAGAGTAACACTGAA.

Comments on this clone: The junction departs from the called germline gene at one end, perhaps through a read error. The covered CDR3 bases are TGTGCTAGCAGCGCCGCGGGACAGGGGTCCGGGGAG. Translation gives CASSAAGQGSGE. The whole CDR3 protein is CASSAAGQGSGELFF. The genes are TRBV7-7 and TRBJ2-2; TRBD1 agrees at 10 bases. The missing CDR3 end, 3 residues past where the read stops, is filled in from the germline J gene. Germline loops: CDR1 SSHAT, CDR2 FNYEAQ (reference sequence). The CDR3 contains 15 residues.

By frequency, this clone registers medium-sized. The read halts 3 residues ahead of the CDR3 end, with the missing end drawn from the germline J gene. The chain uses TRBV6-1 and TRBJ1-2, with unresolved D. The CDR3 is made up of 12 amino acids. V lost 2 bases to trimming and J lost 4 bases, with 5 bases between them. Germline V lookup: CDR1 MNHNS, CDR2 SASEGT. The CDR3 is CASSEYSYGYTF. The part of the CDR3 DNA that was read is TGTGCCAGCAGTGAATACAGCTATGGC.

With regard to this clone: The read terminates 3 residues ahead of where the CDR3 ends, so the germline J gene completes it. The chain employs TRBV7-9 and TRBJ1-1; 7 positions agree with TRBD1. CDR1 and CDR2 from the germline V gene are SEHNR and FQNEAQ (reference sequence). The CDR3 totals 13 residues. The V gene end was trimmed by 6 bases and the J gene end by 1 base; junction bases not matched to a gene: 2. CDR3: CASRSGGNTEAFF. The covered CDR3 bases are TGTGCCAGCAGGTCAGGGGGGAACACTGAA.

Remarks on this clone: With the read ending 3 residues before the CDR3 end, the germline J gene is used to fill in that end. This chain connects TRBV19 to TRBJ1-4, with D maybe TRBD1 (6 bases). Between the trimmed V and J ends, which lost 4 bases and 3 bases, there was a span of 18 bases. The germline gives CDR1 LNHDA, CDR2 SQIVND (reference sequence). CDR3 size: 17 residues. CDR3 loop: CASSKAPSGVPNEKLFF. CDR3 bases read: TGTGCCAGTAGTAAGGCACCGTCAGGGGTCCCTAATGAAAAA.

In regard to this clone: The read gets to within 3 residues of the CDR3 end, and the germline J gene fills in the rest. The genes are TRBV30 and TRBJ1-6; TRBD1 might be the D (5 bases). Between the trimmed V and J ends, which lost 2 bases and 5 bases, there was a span of 19 bases. Germline CDR1 GTSNPN, CDR2 SVGIG (reference sequence). The CDR3 consists of 17 residues. The sequenced CDR3 bases are TGTGCCTGGAGTTCGCCCTGGGGGGGGTGGGATAATTCACCC. Translation gives CAWSSPWGGWDNSP. Given in full, the CDR3 is CAWSSPWGGWDNSPLHF.

To note about this clone: The DNA ends 3 residues before the CDR3 does, and the rest of the CDR3 is filled in from the germline J gene. The gene calls are TRBV20-1 and TRBJ2-3; 14 bases map to TRBD2. Per germline, CDR1 DFQATT and CDR2 SNEGSKA (reference sequence). The CDR3 length is 18 residues. The sequenced part of the CDR3 DNA is TGCAGTGCTAGAGCGACTAGCGGGAGGGCCTTCGCCTATCGCGCG. Its translation: CSARATSGRAFAYRA. The complete CDR3 sequence is CSARATSGRAFAYRAQYF.

In regard to this clone: The read comes to an end 3 residues before the CDR3 does, leaving the germline J gene to fill in the end. The chain is built from TRBV9 and TRBJ1-1; 10 positions match TRBD1. V dropped 6 bases and J dropped 3; count of bases not matched to a gene: 8. Germline-derived CDR1 and CDR2 are SGDLS and YYNGEE. The CDR3 has 15 residues. The CDR3 protein is CASTEPGQGYTEAFF. The part of the CDR3 DNA that was read is TGTGCCAGCACCGAACCGGGACAGGGGTACACTGAA.

Notes on this clone: The read terminates 3 residues ahead of where the CDR3 ends, so the germline J gene completes it. V gene TRBV18 combines with J gene TRBJ2-1; D is perhaps TRBD1 (5 bases). Germline V CDR1 and CDR2: KGHSH, LQKENI. This CDR3 contains 15 residues. V was shortened by 6 bases and J by 4 bases, with 16 bases between the two germline ends. Partial CDR3 DNA: TGTGCCAGCTCGCTAGGACATCCTGATTACAATGAG. The encoded protein is CASSLGHPDYNE. The whole CDR3 is CASSLGHPDYNEQFF.

The CDR3 bases that were read are TGTGCCAGCAGTGTCGACAACCTCAATCAGCCC. Translation: CASSVDNLNQP. The whole CDR3 sequence is CASSVDNLNQPQHF. This sequence joins TRBV6-1 and TRBJ1-5; the D is unclear. The observed sequence ends 3 residues before the CDR3 terminus, with the missing tail filled in from the germline J gene. Trimming stripped 4 bases from V and 3 bases from J, with 10 bases between. Germline V gives CDR1 MNHNS, CDR2 SASEGT. The CDR3 spans 14 residues.

As for this clone: With the read ending 3 residues before the CDR3 end, the germline J gene is used to fill in that end. The rearrangement uses TRBV19 and TRBJ2-7, with 7 bases fitting TRBD1. Per the germline V gene, CDR1 is LNHDA and CDR2 is SQIVND (reference sequence). This CDR3 spans 18 amino acids. The trim removed 5 bases at V and 1 base at J, leaving 17 bases unmatched. CDR3 loop: CASSPRGTVLAGSYEQYF. The CDR3 bases that were read are TGTGCCAGTAGTCCCCGAGGGACAGTCCTAGCAGGATCCTACGAG. The whole variable domain, remainder taken from reference TRBV19 and TRBJ2-7, is DGGITQSPKYLFRKEGQNVTLSCEQNLNHDAMYWYRQDPGQGLRLIYYSQIVNDFQKGDIAEGYSVSREKKESFPLTVTSAQKNPTAFYLCASSPRGTVLAGSYEQYFGPGTRLTVT.